The 6 T cell receptor beta chains given below trace back to one sample, sequenced in a study of identical twins. TCRdb redid the calling of the 5' RACE reads with MiXCR, one entry per CDR3 protein. The data contain a few hundred thousand distinct CDR3 sequences, around 18% of them singletons. The sequenced sample was naive T cells sorted from blood. These receptors were obtained from a man in his fifties or sixties in good health.

The CDR3 DNA reads TGTGCCAGCATCCTCGGGCCGGGACTAGCAGAAGAGACCCAGTACTTC. This translates into CASILGPGLAEETQYF. This rearrangement joins TRBV7-9 to TRBJ2-5; the match to TRBD2 covers 9 bases. Germline loops: CDR1 SEHNR, CDR2 FQNEAQ (reference sequence). CDR3 length: 16 residues. V trimming: 7 bases; J trimming: 3 bases; junction bases outside the gene matches: 12.

Notes on this clonotype: A read error is possible here, since a much larger clone lies one base away. The chain has TRBV20-1 and TRBJ2-5, with 7 bases identical to TRBD1. The germline V gene encodes CDR1 DFQATT and CDR2 SNEGSKA (reference sequence). CDR3 length: 11 amino acids. The CDR3 coding sequence is TGCAGTGCCGGGACAGAAGAGACCCGGTACTTC. Protein: CSAGTEETRYF.

This clonotype was found many times. The rearrangement uses TRBV12-3 or TRBV12-4 and TRBJ2-1; D remains unclear. V was cut by 7 bases and J by 0 bases, with 16 bases left in between. This CDR3 is 16 amino acids long. The CDR3 is CASNRDAYSSYNEQFF. CDR3 nucleotide sequence: TGTGCCAGCAACCGAGACGCTTACAGCTCCTACAATGAGCAGTTCTTC.

There are a few counts of this clonotype. The rearrangement joins TRBV20-1 to TRBJ2-7; 7 positions match TRBD2. Germline values: CDR1 DFQATT, CDR2 SNEGSKA (reference sequence). There are 14 residues in the CDR3. Trimming at V came to 1 base and at J to 2 bases, leaving 5 bases not matched to a gene. The CDR3: CSARVGRGPYEQYF. In DNA, the CDR3 is TGCAGTGCTAGAGTAGGGAGGGGTCCCTACGAGCAGTACTTC.

This clonotype has at least ten counts. The chain employs TRBV7-2 and TRBJ2-5; 8 bases line up with TRBD2. In germline, CDR1 is SGHTA, CDR2 FQGNSA. The CDR3 covers 15 residues. V lost 1 base to trimming and J lost 3 bases; unmatched junction nucleotides: 4. This CDR3 reads CASSLVSGTKETQYF. The CDR3 DNA follows: TGTGCCAGCAGCTTAGTTAGCGGGACTAAAGAGACCCAGTACTTC.

V gene TRBV27 combines with J gene TRBJ1-6, with 10 bases lining up with TRBD1. Trimming cost V 6 bases and J 6 bases; bases outside gene matches: 8. The length of the CDR3 is 16 residues. Germline V gene sequence: CDR1 MNHEY, CDR2 SMNVEV (reference sequence). The CDR3 DNA sequence: TGTGCCAGCAGGTACCGGGACAGGGGCTTTAATTCACCCCTCCACTTT. Protein: CASRYRDRGFNSPLHF.